Sequencing of this T cell receptor (beta chain) was carried out in a study of cytomegalovirus exposure and HLA in healthy donors. Looking at the study overall: An early data release held some 89 million unique TCRs from HLA-typed donors. Study results and caveats: Apparent HLA restriction characterized most CMV-associated TCR beta chains in a later analysis. In presence/absence analyses, roughly uniform sequencing depth across donors was assumed.

The PCR made use of 60 Vbeta and 13 Jbeta primers. Clones were sequenced by immunoSEQ multiplex PCR, and TCRdb holds only the in-frame ones, with some missing. The profile covers about 60,000 clones, with around two thirds appearing a single time and 15% to 20% taken by the ten largest. As to this clone: The antigen is unknown.

This CDR3 has 15 amino acids. The V gene's germline CDR1 is SGDLS and CDR2 YYNGEE. The ends lost 0 bases at V and 8 bases at J; junction bases unmatched: 5. The source is a woman aged 60-75 years in good health and CMV-seropositive. Sequencing input: PBMCs. The chain uses TRBV9 and TRBJ2-3; 11 positions match TRBD2. The CDR3 protein is CASSVGGSGGGTQYF. The CDR3 nucleotides read TGTGCCAGCAGCGTAGGCGGTAGCGGGGGGGGTACGCAGTATTTT.